This passage covers 17 T cell receptor beta chains from one sample sequenced in a study of shared clonotypes between healthy human individuals. Here immunoSEQ multiplex PCR was the method, and the copy in TCRdb shows in-frame clones only, minus some. The table shows about 490,000 clones, with around 80% occurring only once. Sequenced material: PBMCs. The source of these receptors is a woman aged 40 to 49 in good health. Some clones in this sample may be carry-over from other donors' samples.

The count of this clone is one. The chain couples TRBV7-2 to TRBJ1-5; TRBD1 aligns across 7 bases. V trimming: 5 bases; J trimming: 7 bases; junction bases outside the gene matches: 5. Germline lookup yields CDR1 SGHTA and CDR2 FQGNSA. The CDR3 is 13 amino acids. The CDR3 bases are TGTGCCAGCAGCGACAGGGCCTTACAGCCCCAGCATTTT. This sequence encodes CASSDRALQPQHF.

This chain uses TRBV18 with TRBJ2-1; no clear D gene. CDR3 length equals 16 residues. Germline values: CDR1 KGHSH, CDR2 LQKENI. Trimming cost V 2 bases and J 0 bases, with 11 bases left between them. Here the CDR3 reads CASSPSQLSSYNEQFF. The CDR3, as DNA: TGTGCCAGCTCACCAAGTCAGCTTAGCTCCTACAATGAGCAGTTCTTC.

J is TRBJ2-7 and V is TRBV2; D uncertain. The germline gives CDR1 SNHLY, CDR2 FYNNEI. Trimming shortened V by 2 bases and J by 2 bases, and 10 bases separated the two germline ends. The CDR3 runs to 14 residues. The CDR3: CASSEWYQTYEQYF. The CDR3 DNA sequence: TGTGCCAGCAGTGAATGGTACCAGACCTACGAGCAGTACTTC. The entire variable domain, with the rest obtained from reference TRBV2 and TRBJ2-7, is as follows: EPEVTQTPSHQVTQMGQEVILRCVPISNHLYFYWYRQILGQKVEFLVSFYNNEISEKSEIFDDQFSVERPDGSNFTLKIRSTKLEDSAMYFCASSEWYQTYEQYFGPGTRLTVT.

The chain employs TRBV4-3 and TRBJ1-5; D may be TRBD1 (6 bases). Trimming shortened V by 2 bases and J by 4 bases, and 12 bases separated the two germline ends. Looked up from germline, CDR1 is LGHNA and CDR2 is YSLEER. CDR3 length equals 15 residues. The CDR3 DNA follows: TGCGCCAGCAGCCAATTGCTCGGACAGAATCAGCCCCAGCATTTT. This codes for CASSQLLGQNQPQHF.

This clone has a handful of counts. The CDR3 region is CASSTGMGTQYF. Written as DNA, the CDR3 is TGTGCCAGCAGTACCGGGATGGGGACCCAGTACTTC. The chain carries TRBV7-3 and TRBJ2-5, with D perhaps TRBD2 (5 bases). The V end was cut by 6 bases, the J end by 7 bases, with 12 bases between. In germline, CDR1 is SGHTA, CDR2 FQGTGA. This CDR3 comprises 12 residues.

This clone came up a few times. V usage is TRBV6-6 and J usage is TRBJ1-1; D is possibly TRBD1 (6 bases). Germline V gene data show CDR1 as MNHNY and CDR2 as SVGAGI (reference sequence). V lost 6 bases to trimming and J lost 0 bases, with 11 bases between them. The CDR3 contains 14 residues. The DNA for the CDR3 is TGTGCCAGCAGCCCAGACAGGATGAACACTGAAGCTTTCTTT. Protein product: CASSPDRMNTEAFF.

As regards this clone: Mismatch with germline at one junction end may stem from a read error. This chain joins TRBV28 and TRBJ2-7, with TRBD1 matching 9 bases. The CDR3 is made up of 12 amino acids. CDR1 and CDR2 (germline): MDHEN, SYDVKM. For the CDR3, the DNA is TGTGCCAGCAGTAATTTTGAAGGACAGGGGAACTTC. This encodes CASSNFEGQGNF.

The chain combines TRBV18 with TRBJ2-5, with TRBD2 identical over 7 bases. Per germline, CDR1 KGHSH and CDR2 LQKENI. V lost 0 bases to trimming and J lost 6 bases; unmatched junction nucleotides: 1. The CDR3 totals 13 residues. The CDR3 sequence is CASSPPGGQTQYF. CDR3 sequence (DNA): TGTGCCAGCTCACCACCGGGAGGGCAGACCCAGTACTTC.

The CDR3 sequence is CASSASGNTEAFF. CDR3 in DNA: TGTGCCAGCAGTGCATCAGGGAACACTGAAGCTTTCTTT. J is TRBJ1-1 and V is TRBV2, with D uncertain. The CDR3 has 13 amino acids. Germline-derived CDR1 and CDR2 are SNHLY and FYNNEI. V was trimmed by 4 bases and J by 1 base, leaving 7 bases between them.

CDR3 in amino acids: CASDRQDSGLQFF. For the CDR3, the DNA is TGTGCCAGCGACCGACAGGATTCCGGCCTCCAGTTCTTC. The chain recombines TRBV28 with TRBJ2-1; weak D call: TRBD1 (6 bases). The CDR3 covers 13 residues. The germline V gene encodes CDR1 MDHEN and CDR2 SYDVKM. V lost 8 bases, J lost 13 bases, and 21 bases lay in between. Combining the CDR3 with reference TRBV28 and TRBJ2-1 gives the whole variable domain DVKVTQSSRYLVKRTGEKVFLECVQDMDHENMFWYRQDPGLGLRLIYFSYDVKMKEKGDIPEGYSVSREKKERFSLILESASTNQTSMYLCASDRQDSGLQFFGPGTRLTVL.

This chain uses TRBV15 with TRBJ2-7; D possibly uses TRBD1 or TRBD2 (5 bases each). Trimming removed 5 bases at V and 4 bases at J, with 12 bases between. Germline assignment: CDR1 LNHNV and CDR2 YYDKDF (reference sequence). This CDR3 spans 13 amino acids. The CDR3 here is CATSWGSLYEQYF. The CDR3 nucleotides are TGTGCCACCAGCTGGGGGTCCCTTTACGAGCAGTACTTC.

This clone was counted a single time. Possible read error: a much larger clone is one base away. V gene TRBV30 combines with J gene TRBJ1-5; 10 bases agree with TRBD1. CDR1 GTSNPN and CDR2 SVGIG come from the germline V gene (reference sequence). The CDR3 is made up of 14 amino acids. CDR3: CAWSMGQGNQSQHF. DNA of the CDR3: TGTGCCTGGAGTATGGGACAGGGGAATCAGTCCCAGCATTTT.

This clone came up once. This sequence joins TRBV11-2 and TRBJ2-7; the D gene is possibly TRBD2 (5 bases). The CDR3 has 15 amino acids. The V gene's germline CDR1 is SGHAT and CDR2 FQNNGV. V lost 0 bases and J lost 3, with 12 bases in between. The CDR3 region has the DNA TGTGCCAGCAGCTTAGATCCGGACTCTATCTACGAGCAGTACTTC. Translation: CASSLDPDSIYEQYF.

The chain has TRBV28 and TRBJ1-3; D is unclear. CDR1 and CDR2 from the germline V gene are MDHEN and SYDVKM. Trimming pared 6 bases from V and 5 bases from J, leaving 14 bases between. CDR3 length: 14 residues. The CDR3 spells CASRIQLRRNTIYF. In DNA, the CDR3 is TGTGCCAGCAGGATACAGCTCCGAAGAAACACCATATATTTT.

The rearrangement joins TRBV5-1 to TRBJ2-2; 10 nucleotides agree with TRBD2. Germline trimming cut 5 bases from V and 4 bases from J; bases unmatched to any gene: 2. There are 14 residues in the CDR3. Germline V CDR1 and CDR2: SGHRS, YFSETQ. The CDR3 sequence is CASRGLASTGELFF. CDR3 nucleotide sequence: TGCGCCAGCAGGGGACTAGCGAGCACCGGGGAGCTGTTTTTT.

This chain joins TRBV6-1 and TRBJ2-3, with D perhaps TRBD2 (6 bases). The V end lost 7 bases, the J end lost 4 bases, and 15 bases lay between the germline ends. CDR1 is MNHNS and CDR2 is SASEGT in the germline V gene. This CDR3 contains 14 residues. The CDR3 is CASNSGAPPDTQYF. CDR3 bases: TGTGCCAGCAATTCGGGAGCCCCCCCAGATACGCAGTATTTT.

The chain recombines TRBV30 with TRBJ1-4; TRBD1 matches at 9 bases. CDR3 length: 15 residues. Germline V gene lookup returns CDR1 GTSNPN and CDR2 SVGIG (reference sequence). The V and J ends lost 2 bases and 8 bases, in that order; junction bases with no gene match: 9. DNA of the CDR3: TGTGCCTGGAGTTTAAAGATGGGACAGGGAGAAAAACTGTTTTTT. Translation gives CAWSLKMGQGEKLFF.